This T cell receptor (beta chain) is from a study of T cell changes during pregnancy in multiple sclerosis. From germline, CDR1 is MNHEY and CDR2 SVGAGI. V was cut by 3 bases and J by 7 bases, with 7 bases left in between. CDR3 length: 11 residues. Assay used: immunoSEQ multiplex PCR; TCRdb lists only in-frame clones, some missing. The sample holds about 51,000 clones; approximately 90% are singletons and the top ten take about 3%. The receptor's source is a female donor with multiple sclerosis, enrolled in a pregnancy study. The specimen comprised CD8+ T cells from peripheral blood mononuclear cells, sampled in the second trimester of pregnancy. The chain uses TRBV6-5 and TRBJ2-7; a possible D gene is TRBD2 (5 bases). The CDR3 DNA follows: TGTGCCAGCAGTTATTCGGGGGAGCAGTACTTC. Protein: CASSYSGEQYF.